What follows are 24 T cell receptor beta chains derived from one specimen sequenced in a study of blood T cell repertoires in COVID-19. TCRdb keeps only in-frame clones here, not all; method: immunoSEQ multiplex PCR. The data contain hundreds of thousands of clones, around 91% of them singletons. The sequenced sample consisted of PBMCs or T cells enriched from blood (not recorded which). All receptors derive from a man younger than 30 who had recovered from COVID-19.

The chain employs TRBV12-1 and TRBJ2-4; the table's D call TRBD2 went unverified against the DNA. TRBV12-1 is marked as a pseudogene. The CDR3 loop spans 18 amino acids. The CDR3 sequence is CASSFALHGSLAKNIQYF. CDR3 nucleotides: TGTGCCAGCAGCTTTGCGCTACACGGGTCCTTAGCCAAAAACATTCAGTACTTC.

V gene TRBV20-1 combines with J gene TRBJ1-6; D might be TRBD1 (5 bases). Germline CDR1 and CDR2: DFQATT and SNEGSKA (reference sequence). V gave up 3 bases and J gave up 10 bases, with 13 bases separating them. The CDR3 extends over 13 amino acids. CDR3 protein: CSASEGPGSPLHF. The CDR3 coding sequence is TGCAGTGCTAGTGAGGGGCCAGGGTCACCCCTCCACTTT.

V usage is TRBV5-6 and J usage is TRBJ2-7, with D tentatively TRBD1 (6 bases). Germline V gene lookup returns CDR1 SGHDT and CDR2 YYEEEE. The germline V and J ends were trimmed by 6 bases and 6 bases, with 19 bases remaining between them. This CDR3 is built from 14 residues. The CDR3 nucleotides are TGTGCCAGCACTAAGTGGGGGCGCGTGATCGAGCAGTACTTC. It encodes CASTKWGRVIEQYF.

The chain employs TRBV15 and TRBJ2-3, with 7 nucleotides matching TRBD2. Per the germline V gene, CDR1 is LNHNV and CDR2 is YYDKDF (reference sequence). CDR3 length equals 17 residues. J gave up 0 bases and V 0 bases, and 6 bases lay outside the gene matches. The CDR3 reads CATSRDLGAGSTDTQYF. Here the CDR3 DNA reads TGTGCCACCAGCAGAGATTTGGGAGCGGGAAGCACAGATACGCAGTATTTT. Variable domain in full (rest from reference TRBV15 and TRBJ2-3): DAMVIQNPRYQVTQFGKPVTLSCSQTLNHNVMYWYQQKSSQAPKLLFHYYDKDFNNEADTPDNFQSRRPNTSFCFLDIRSPGLGDTAMYLCATSRDLGAGSTDTQYFGPGTRLTVL.

The J gene is TRBJ2-7, the V gene TRBV3-1 (or the pseudogene TRBV3-2); TRBD2 might be the D (7 bases). V was trimmed by 5 bases and J by 2 bases, leaving 25 bases between them. Germline CDR1 reads LGHDT; CDR2 reads YNNKEL (reference sequence). The CDR3 loop spans 18 amino acids. CDR3 amino acids: CASSYTSLGGGWPYEQYF. In DNA form, the CDR3 reads TGTGCCAGCAGCTACACTTCTTTAGGGGGGGGCTGGCCCTACGAGCAGTACTTC.

V and J are TRBV3-1 (or the pseudogene TRBV3-2) and TRBJ1-5, with D uncertain. Trimming pared 2 bases from V and 3 bases from J, leaving 8 bases between. Germline V gene data show CDR1 as LGHDT and CDR2 as YNNKEL (reference sequence). CDR3 length equals 14 residues. CDR3 region: CASSQNHNNQPQHF. Written as DNA, the CDR3 is TGTGCCAGCAGCCAAAACCACAACAATCAGCCCCAGCATTTT.

The chain links TRBV7-6 to TRBJ1-2, with unresolved D. The ends were cut back, 3 bases at V and 0 bases at J, with 5 bases in the middle. The CDR3 extends over 13 amino acids. Germline V gives CDR1 SGHVS, CDR2 FNYEAQ. The CDR3 region has the DNA TGTGCCAGCAGCTTCGGAGCTAACTATGGCTACACCTTC. This encodes CASSFGANYGYTF.

This CDR3 reads CASTGVVNSPLHF. DNA of the CDR3: TGTGCCAGTACGGGGGTAGTGAATTCACCCCTCCACTTT. The chain is built from TRBV19 and TRBJ1-6; possible D gene TRBD1, 5 bases. Trimming pared 7 bases from V and 7 bases from J, leaving 11 bases between. The CDR3 has 13 amino acids. CDR1 is LNHDA, CDR2 SQIVND, per germline (reference sequence).

The chain has TRBV30 and TRBJ2-1, with 7 positions matching TRBD1. V lost 4 bases, J lost 0 bases, and 3 bases stayed unmatched. The V gene's germline CDR1 is GTSNPN and CDR2 SVGIG (reference sequence). The CDR3 runs to 14 residues. This CDR3 reads CAWKGGRSYNEQFF. The CDR3 nucleotides read TGTGCCTGGAAAGGGGGCCGCTCCTACAATGAGCAGTTCTTC.

The rearrangement uses TRBV6-2 or TRBV6-3 and TRBJ1-5, with 7 bases that match TRBD1. The V gene end was trimmed by 5 bases and the J gene end by 5 bases; junction bases not matched to a gene: 6. This CDR3 has 14 amino acids. Germline values: CDR1 MNHEY, CDR2 SVGEGT. CDR3 protein: CASSQSTGYQPQHF. DNA for the CDR3: TGTGCCAGCAGTCAATCGACAGGGTATCAGCCCCAGCATTTT.

V and J are TRBV28 and TRBJ1-4, with D uncertain. The V end was cut by 5 bases, the J end by 5 bases, with 15 bases between. The CDR3 sequence is 15 residues long. Germline V gene lookup returns CDR1 MDHEN and CDR2 SYDVKM. Here the CDR3 DNA reads TGTGCCAGCAGTACCCCGGCGCAGGCAAATGAAAAACTGTTTTTT. This codes for CASSTPAQANEKLFF.

This chain links TRBV13 with TRBJ2-1; 9 bases agree with TRBD2. CDR3 length equals 14 residues. The V gene end was trimmed by 5 bases and the J gene end by 4 bases; junction bases not matched to a gene: 3. Germline CDR1 reads PRHDT; CDR2 reads FYEKMQ (reference sequence). In nucleotides, the CDR3 is TGTGCCAGCAGCGACGGACTAGCGTACAATGAGCAGTTCTTC. Amino acids: CASSDGLAYNEQFF.

This chain links TRBV4-1 with TRBJ2-2, with TRBD1 as a possible D gene (6 bases). V gave up 0 bases and J gave up 6 bases, with 11 bases separating them. This CDR3 is 15 amino acids long. Germline V gene lookup returns CDR1 MGHRA and CDR2 YSYEKL. CDR3 DNA: TGCGCCAGCAGCCAAGATCACGAGGGGGCCGGGGAGCTGTTTTTT. It encodes CASSQDHEGAGELFF.

The chain recombines TRBV28 with TRBJ1-2; D perhaps matches TRBD1 (6 bases). Trimming pared 2 bases from V and 1 base from J, leaving 8 bases between. This CDR3 has 14 amino acids. From germline, CDR1 is MDHEN and CDR2 SYDVKM. CDR3 sequence: CASSLGQHNYGYTF. In DNA, the CDR3 is TGTGCCAGCAGTTTAGGACAGCATAACTATGGCTACACCTTC.

This rearrangement joins TRBV28 to TRBJ2-3; TRBD2 aligns across 9 bases. Germline V CDR1 and CDR2: MDHEN, SYDVKM. This CDR3 comprises 15 residues. Trimming took 9 bases from V and 2 from J; bases not matched to a gene: 9. The DNA of the CDR3 is TGTGCCAGTCAAAGCGGGAGGAAACTCACAGATACGCAGTATTTT. This translates into CASQSGRKLTDTQYF. Looking up the rest from reference TRBV28 and TRBJ2-3 gives the full variable domain: DVKVTQSSRYLVKRTGEKVFLECVQDMDHENMFWYRQDPGLGLRLIYFSYDVKMKEKGDIPEGYSVSREKKERFSLILESASTNQTSMYLCASQSGRKLTDTQYFGPGTRLTVL.

The chain is built from TRBV11-1 and TRBJ2-5; TRBD1 matches 7 bases. J gave up 4 bases and V 2 bases, and 7 bases lay outside the gene matches. Germline CDR1 reads SGHAT; CDR2 reads FQDESV (reference sequence). The CDR3 is 15 amino acids. The CDR3 loop reads CASSLRQGPGETQYF. The CDR3 DNA is TGTGCCAGCAGCTTACGACAGGGTCCGGGAGAGACCCAGTACTTC. Full variable domain (rest looked up from reference TRBV11-1 and TRBJ2-5): EAEVAQSPRYKITEKSQAVAFWCDPISGHATLYWYRQILGQGPELLVQFQDESVVDDSQLPKDRFSAERLKGVDSTLKIQPAELGDSAMYLCASSLRQGPGETQYFGPGTRLLVL.

The chain is built from TRBV12-3 or TRBV12-4 and TRBJ1-3; TRBD1 matches 8 bases. After removal of 10 bases from V and 6 bases from J, the junction contained 8 bases not matched to a gene. The CDR3 is made up of 13 amino acids. CDR3 sequence: CATRTGTLNTIYF. DNA for the CDR3: TGTGCCACCAGGACAGGGACATTAAACACCATATATTTT.

V and J are TRBV5-8 and TRBJ2-2; D gene uncertain. Germline loops: CDR1 SGHTS, CDR2 YDEGEE. The V gene lost 0 bases and the J gene lost 2 bases, with 5 bases spanning the gap. CDR3 length: 14 residues. The chain's CDR3 is CASSLVRNTGELFF. The DNA of the CDR3 is TGTGCCAGCAGCTTGGTCAGAAACACCGGGGAGCTGTTTTTT.

This clone was counted many times. The J gene is TRBJ2-2, the V gene TRBV21-1; the table assigns TRBD2, which was not confirmed against the DNA. TRBV21-1 is classified as a pseudogene. The CDR3 contains 11 residues. This CDR3 reads CASNCNGELFF. CDR3 bases: TGTGCCAGCAATTGTAACGGGGAGCTGTTTTTT.

The chain uses TRBV6-8 and TRBJ2-4; 9 bases agree with TRBD1. V shed 7 bases, J shed 6 bases, and the junction held 7 bases outside the gene matches. Germline assignment: CDR1 MNHGY and CDR2 SAAAGT. The CDR3 length is 14 residues. CDR3 DNA: TGTGCCAGCACCCTCTTGGGACAGGGAAACATTCAGTACTTC. Translating it yields CASTLLGQGNIQYF.

The genes are TRBV7-3 and TRBJ2-5, with D hard to call. CDR1 is SGHTA, CDR2 FQGTGA, per germline. Trimming cost V 4 bases and J 4 bases, with 13 bases left between them. CDR3 size: 14 residues. CDR3 loop: CASSSLSVPETQYF. The CDR3 bases are TGTGCCAGCAGCTCCCTCAGCGTACCAGAGACCCAGTACTTC.

V usage is TRBV28 and J usage is TRBJ1-2; 11 nucleotides agree with TRBD1. The CDR3 runs 15 residues. Germline-derived CDR1 and CDR2 are MDHEN and SYDVKM. Trimming at V came to 4 bases and at J to 4 bases, leaving 5 bases not matched to a gene. CDR3 loop: CASSSRTGGAYGYTF. CDR3 coding DNA: TGTGCCAGCAGTTCTCGGACAGGGGGCGCCTATGGCTACACCTTC.

The chain is built from TRBV4-1 and TRBJ1-2; D is possibly TRBD1 (6 bases). With 4 bases removed from V and 1 base from J, the gap between germline ends came to 10 bases. The CDR3 is 14 amino acids. Germline lookup yields CDR1 MGHRA and CDR2 YSYEKL. CDR3 amino acids: CASSRDNNNYGYTF. DNA of the CDR3: TGCGCCAGCAGCCGGGACAACAATAACTATGGCTACACCTTC.

The chain joins TRBV7-9 to TRBJ1-4, with no clear D. CDR1 is SEHNR and CDR2 is FQNEAQ in the germline V gene (reference sequence). The CDR3 contains 12 residues. Trimming removed 2 bases at V and 5 bases at J, with 3 bases between. The CDR3 here is CASSLSNEKLFF. CDR3 in DNA: TGTGCCAGCAGCTTATCAAATGAAAAACTGTTTTTT.